The 14 T cell receptor beta chains below were found in one sample sequenced in a study of T cells in Graves' hyperthyroidism and ophthalmopathy. Researchers amplified the TCR beta CDR3 regions from RNA transcripts. In the first-round RT-PCR of the TCR CDR3, the HTBI primer set was used. TCRdb fed the multiplex PCR reads into MiXCR, producing one record per CDR3 protein. Here the sample spans some 300,000 distinct CDR3 sequences, approximately 17% being singletons. Material: blood. These receptors originate from a man aged 25 to 45 with Graves' hyperthyroidism.

Points on this clonotype: This may be a read error: a much more frequent sequence differs by one nucleotide. The chain has TRBV5-1 and TRBJ2-7, with a weak D call TRBD1 (6 bases). The CDR3 has 16 amino acids. In germline, CDR1 is SGHRS, CDR2 YFSETQ. V lost 5 bases and J lost 5, with 23 bases in between. In DNA form, the CDR3 reads TGCGCCAGCAGTAGGGACGTGGGACAAGGGACCCACGAGCAGTACTTC. It translates to CASSRDVGQGTHEQYF.

This clonotype was picked up many times. The chain links TRBV2 to TRBJ2-1; D perhaps matches TRBD1 (5 bases). V was pared by 6 bases and J by 10 bases, with 19 bases between. Germline CDR1 SNHLY, CDR2 FYNNEI. The CDR3 is 14 residues long. The CDR3 is CASSQNQGPREQFF. CDR3 in DNA: TGTGCCAGCAGCCAAAACCAGGGTCCCCGCGAGCAGTTCTTC.

As regards this clonotype: Being one base from a much bigger clone, this may be a read error. CDR3 in amino acids: CSARGPGQGSIEQFF. The DNA of the CDR3 is TGCAGTGCTAGGGGACCGGGACAGGGGTCGATTGAGCAGTTCTTC. V and J are TRBV20-1 and TRBJ2-1, with TRBD1 identical over 10 bases. The CDR3 has 15 residues. Germline V gene sequence: CDR1 DFQATT, CDR2 SNEGSKA (reference sequence). V lost 3 bases and J lost 9; bases outside the gene matches: 11.

This clonotype was detected many times. The rearrangement joins TRBV5-1 to TRBJ2-7, with D perhaps matching TRBD2 (7 bases). The CDR3 covers 15 residues. V was pared by 5 bases and J by 4 bases, with 19 bases between. CDR1 SGHRS and CDR2 YFSETQ come from the germline V gene. The CDR3 nucleotides are TGCGCCAGCAGACCTACCCCCGGGGGGCTTTACGAGCAGTACTTC. It specifies CASRPTPGGLYEQYF.

The chain uses TRBV4-2 and TRBJ2-1; the D is unclear. Looked up from germline, CDR1 is LGHNA and CDR2 is YNFKEQ. V lost 4 bases to trimming and J lost 5 bases, with 21 bases between them. This CDR3 is 17 amino acids long. CDR3 residues: CASSPTRGANADNEQFF. CDR3 bases: TGTGCCAGCAGCCCCACCCGAGGCGCCAATGCAGACAATGAGCAGTTCTTC.

The J gene is TRBJ2-1, the V gene TRBV12-3 or TRBV12-4, with D hard to call. The CDR3 loop spans 13 amino acids. Trimming left V 6 bases short and J 8 bases short, with 14 bases between. CDR3 amino acids: CASSTTKWDEQFF. In DNA form, the CDR3 reads TGTGCCAGCAGCACGACCAAGTGGGATGAGCAGTTCTTC.

This rearrangement joins TRBV20-1 to TRBJ1-2; perhaps TRBD1 as D (5 bases). The CDR3 runs 14 residues. V was trimmed by 6 bases and J by 2 bases, leaving 16 bases between them. CDR1 and CDR2 (germline): DFQATT, SNEGSKA (reference sequence). The CDR3 spells CSADGGGLNYGYTF. CDR3 nucleotide sequence: TGCAGTGCGGACGGCGGGGGACTAAACTATGGCTACACCTTC.

This clonotype came up many times. The chain combines TRBV28 with TRBJ2-1, with 10 bases matching TRBD2. J was trimmed by 8 bases and V by 5 bases; bases with no gene match: 15. The CDR3 contains 17 residues. CDR1 is MDHEN and CDR2 is SYDVKM in the germline V gene. The CDR3 reads CASSGDSGRNRRDEQFF. The CDR3 DNA is TGTGCCAGCAGTGGGGATAGCGGGAGGAACAGAAGGGATGAGCAGTTCTTC.

This clonotype was detected only a few times. The gene calls are TRBV20-1 and TRBJ1-5, with D maybe TRBD1 (5 bases). The germline V and J ends were trimmed by 0 bases and 5 bases, with 14 bases remaining between them. This CDR3 is 15 amino acids long. The germline V gene has CDR1 DFQATT and CDR2 SNEGSKA (reference sequence). The CDR3 reads CSARDLQDNHQPQHF. In DNA, the CDR3 is TGCAGTGCTAGAGATCTACAGGACAACCATCAGCCCCAGCATTTT.

This clonotype was detected only a few times. The chain is built from TRBV3-1 and TRBJ1-1; D gene unclear. The CDR3 is made up of 16 amino acids. Looked up from germline, CDR1 is LGHDT and CDR2 is YNNKEL (reference sequence). V gave up 0 bases and J gave up 11 bases, with 22 bases separating them. CDR3 DNA sequence: TGTGCCAGCAGCCAAGATTCTGCCGGACCTATTAGGGAGGCTTTCTTT. This gives the protein CASSQDSAGPIREAFF.

This clonotype was recorded at least ten times. This rearrangement joins TRBV12-3 or TRBV12-4 to TRBJ2-3, with D uncertain. CDR3 length: 16 amino acids. The V end was cut by 5 bases, the J end by 5 bases, with 20 bases between. The CDR3 bases are TGTGCCAGCAGTGGCGCGAGTCGATTCATGCTAGATACGCAGTATTTT. It is translated as CASSGASRFMLDTQYF.

A few counts support this clonotype. The V and J genes are TRBV27 and TRBJ2-3, with 10 nucleotides matching TRBD1. The CDR3 length is 14 residues. The germline V gene has CDR1 MNHEY and CDR2 SMNVEV (reference sequence). V dropped 5 bases and J dropped 5; count of bases not matched to a gene: 4. For the CDR3, the DNA is TGTGCCAGCAGTACCGGGACAGGGGTAGATACGCAGTATTTT. Translating it yields CASSTGTGVDTQYF.

The genes are TRBV27 and TRBJ2-3; a weak D match, TRBD2 (6 bases). Germline CDR1 reads MNHEY; CDR2 reads SMNVEV (reference sequence). The CDR3 is made up of 15 amino acids. V shed 0 bases and J shed 4 bases, with 11 bases lying between them. The CDR3 coding sequence is TGTGCCAGCAGTTTATCTGGCGGGAATGCAGATACGCAGTATTTT. As protein: CASSLSGGNADTQYF.

Turning to this clonotype: At one boundary the junction diverges from the germline segment, which might be a read error. CDR3 sequence reads: CASSSRDWDNEQFF. The DNA for the CDR3 is TGTGCCAGCAGCTCCCGGGACTGGGACAATGAGCAGTTCTTC. This chain connects TRBV5-1 to TRBJ2-1; D possibly corresponds to TRBD2 (6 bases). This CDR3 is 14 amino acids long. Per germline, CDR1 SGHRS and CDR2 YFSETQ.